Described below is a single T cell receptor (beta chain) sequence and its context. Its antigen is undetermined. MiXCR was run by TCRdb on the reads, yielding one entry per CDR3 protein. The sample records about 740,000 distinct CDR3 sequences, roughly a third being singletons. Germline-derived CDR1 and CDR2 are SEHNR and FQNEAQ (reference sequence). Trimming pared 0 bases from V and 0 bases from J, leaving 14 bases between. The CDR3 is 18 amino acids. The data stem from a study of T cell repertoires in cytomegalovirus infection. Study-level information: Both CMV infection and a matching HLA type were indicated by public TCR beta signatures. Findings and caveats of the study: Pooled public TCR beta family frequency picked out CMV carriers with the relevant HLA. There were HLA-C-restricted CMV-specific TCR beta clonotypes dominating the ex vivo response.

Sequencing was carried out using PBMCs. The TCR was taken from a human donor in good health (CMV status not recorded). Some clones in this sample may be carry-over from other donors' samples. This chain joins TRBV7-9 and TRBJ2-2, with D possibly matching TRBD2 (6 bases). The CDR3 DNA reads TGTGCCAGCAGCTTAGCGGGGGGACTCAATGCGAACACCGGGGAGCTGTTTTTT. Protein: CASSLAGGLNANTGELFF. The whole variable domain, filled in from reference TRBV7-9 and TRBJ2-2, reads DTGVSQNPRHKITKRGQNVTFRCDPISEHNRLYWYRQTLGQGPEFLTYFQNEAQLEKSRLLSDRFSAERPKGSFSTLEIQRTEQGDSAMYLCASSLAGGLNANTGELFFGEGSRLTVL.